The 14 T cell receptor beta chains in this list originate from one sample, sequenced in a study of blood T cells in healthy people across ages. Through a sample-barcoded 5' primer and a J-beta primer mix, a second PCR was run for roughly 6 to 12 cycles. TCRdb re-analysed the 5' RACE reads in MiXCR, keeping a single row per CDR3 protein. The sample carries 650,000 to 800,000 distinct CDR3 sequences, more than 45% recorded once. Specimen: blood. Every receptor here comes from a woman of 80 years or more in good health.

To note about this clonotype: Since a much larger clone is just one base distant, this may be a read error. This chain joins TRBV29-1 and TRBJ1-1; D is uncertain. In germline, CDR1 is SQVTM, CDR2 ANQGSEA. This CDR3 has 15 residues. Trimming took off 3 bases at V and 2 bases at J, with 16 bases between the two ends. The CDR3 is CSVEPRGYENTEAFF. CDR3 in DNA: TGCAGCGTTGAGCCGAGAGGTTATGAAAACACTGAAGCTTTCTTT.

On this clonotype itself: This clone may be a read error of a much larger clone one base away. The genes are TRBV7-9 and TRBJ2-7; a weak D match, TRBD2 (6 bases). The germline CDR1 and CDR2 sequences are SEHNR and FQNEAQ (reference sequence). This CDR3 region has 12 residues. The germline V and J ends were trimmed by 4 bases and 7 bases, with 11 bases remaining between them. The DNA of the CDR3 is TGTGCCAGCAGCTGGGACTGGGATGAGCAGTACTTC. As protein: CASSWDWDEQYF.

As to this clonotype: Relative to the germline gene, one junction end is altered; a read error may explain this. The chain combines TRBV4-2 with TRBJ1-2; TRBD1 matches 8 bases. Per germline, CDR1 LGHNA and CDR2 YNFKEQ. This CDR3 is 15 amino acids long. This chain's CDR3 is CTSSQGQGNKYGYTF. Written as DNA, the CDR3 is TGTACCAGCAGCCAAGGACAGGGAAACAAATATGGCTACACCTTC.

In the case of this clonotype: This may arise from a read error, as a much more abundant clone is one base away. In nucleotides, the CDR3 is TGTGCCAGCAGCGAAAGGGGAGCGGGGGCCTTTAGGGATACGCAGTATTTT. It codes for CASSERGAGAFRDTQYF. This chain connects TRBV7-3 to TRBJ2-3; 8 bases fit TRBD2. CDR3 size: 17 residues. Per germline, CDR1 SGHTA and CDR2 FQGTGA. The V and J ends lost 5 bases and 6 bases, in that order; junction bases with no gene match: 16.

This chain links TRBV12-3 or TRBV12-4 with TRBJ1-1; D call uncertain. This CDR3 has 14 residues. With 3 bases removed from V and 4 bases from J, the gap between germline ends came to 12 bases. CDR3: CASSFQRVGTEAFF. Written as DNA, the CDR3 is TGTGCCAGCAGTTTCCAGAGGGTTGGCACTGAAGCTTTCTTT.

The table lists this clonotype with a count of one. The rearrangement uses TRBV10-3 and TRBJ1-2; 8 nucleotides match TRBD1. Per the germline V gene, CDR1 is ENHRY and CDR2 is SYGVKD. V was clipped by 5 bases and J by 3 bases; unmatched bases: 2. The CDR3 spans 13 residues. This CDR3 reads CAISQQGDYGYTF. Here the CDR3 DNA reads TGTGCCATCAGTCAACAGGGGGACTATGGCTACACCTTC.

The chain has TRBV6-6 and TRBJ1-6; D might be TRBD1 (5 bases). With 6 bases removed from V and 6 bases from J, the gap between germline ends came to 12 bases. The CDR3 has 14 amino acids. Germline CDR1 is MNHNY and CDR2 is SVGAGI (reference sequence). The CDR3 here is CASRPIRVNSPLHF. CDR3 sequence (DNA): TGTGCCAGCAGGCCAATCAGGGTTAATTCACCCCTCCACTTT.

This chain uses TRBV10-3 with TRBJ1-1; the D is unclear. The V end lost 0 bases, the J end lost 4 bases, and 6 bases lay between the germline ends. Germline lookup yields CDR1 ENHRY and CDR2 SYGVKD. CDR3 length equals 13 residues. CDR3 DNA: TGTGCCATCAGTGAGTCGATGGGCACTGAAGCTTTCTTT. It yields the protein CAISESMGTEAFF.

This clonotype was seen ten or more times. The chain couples TRBV20-1 to TRBJ1-2; D might be TRBD1 (5 bases). CDR3 length equals 14 residues. CDR1 is DFQATT and CDR2 is SNEGSKA in the germline V gene (reference sequence). Trimming took 5 bases from V and 0 from J, leaving 13 bases between them. CDR3: CSADPGGSNYGYTF. The DNA of the CDR3 is TGCAGTGCTGATCCGGGGGGGTCTAACTATGGCTACACCTTC.

The rearrangement uses TRBV15 and TRBJ1-1; 7 nucleotides agree with TRBD1. The CDR3 is 18 residues long. The trim removed 0 bases at V and 3 bases at J, leaving 13 bases unmatched. Germline V CDR1 and CDR2: LNHNV, YYDKDF (reference sequence). The CDR3 DNA follows: TGTGCCACCAGCAGAGATGCCTGGGACAGCGAGGGGTACACTGAAGCTTTCTTT. Translated, it gives CATSRDAWDSEGYTEAFF.

This clonotype was seen more than once but under ten times. The rearrangement joins TRBV4-3 to TRBJ1-2; the D gene is possibly TRBD1 (5 bases). Trimming cost V 0 bases and J 3 bases, with 11 bases left between them. The CDR3 covers 15 residues. Per the germline V gene, CDR1 is LGHNA and CDR2 is YSLEER. This CDR3 reads CASSQDTGRDYGYTF. CDR3 DNA: TGCGCCAGCAGCCAAGATACAGGTCGTGACTATGGCTACACCTTC.

This chain uses TRBV24-1 with TRBJ2-7, with 10 positions matching TRBD2. The CDR3 consists of 17 residues. CDR1 is KGHDR, CDR2 SFDVKD, per germline. V shed 4 bases, J shed 3 bases, and the junction held 11 bases outside the gene matches. The CDR3 coding sequence is TGTGCCACCAGTGAGACCGTCGGGACTAGCGTTCTCTACGAGCAGTACTTC. As protein: CATSETVGTSVLYEQYF.

As to this clonotype: A read error may be the cause here, since a much bigger clone is one base away. This chain connects TRBV27 to TRBJ2-7; D is unclear. CDR1 MNHEY and CDR2 SMNVEV come from the germline V gene (reference sequence). The CDR3 runs to 11 residues. CDR3 in amino acids: CTSTVPDEQYF. The CDR3 region has the DNA TGTACCAGCACTGTCCCGGACGAGCAGTACTTC.

The sample holds many counts of this clonotype. The chain carries TRBV7-9 and TRBJ2-1, with a tentative D call TRBD2 (6 bases). Germline CDR1 and CDR2: SEHNR and FQNEAQ (reference sequence). The V gene lost 6 bases and the J gene lost 0 bases, with 9 bases spanning the gap. This CDR3 has 14 residues. CDR3 coding DNA: TGTGCCAGCAGGGGGGGTACCTCCTACAATGAGCAGTTCTTC. Translating it yields CASRGGTSYNEQFF.